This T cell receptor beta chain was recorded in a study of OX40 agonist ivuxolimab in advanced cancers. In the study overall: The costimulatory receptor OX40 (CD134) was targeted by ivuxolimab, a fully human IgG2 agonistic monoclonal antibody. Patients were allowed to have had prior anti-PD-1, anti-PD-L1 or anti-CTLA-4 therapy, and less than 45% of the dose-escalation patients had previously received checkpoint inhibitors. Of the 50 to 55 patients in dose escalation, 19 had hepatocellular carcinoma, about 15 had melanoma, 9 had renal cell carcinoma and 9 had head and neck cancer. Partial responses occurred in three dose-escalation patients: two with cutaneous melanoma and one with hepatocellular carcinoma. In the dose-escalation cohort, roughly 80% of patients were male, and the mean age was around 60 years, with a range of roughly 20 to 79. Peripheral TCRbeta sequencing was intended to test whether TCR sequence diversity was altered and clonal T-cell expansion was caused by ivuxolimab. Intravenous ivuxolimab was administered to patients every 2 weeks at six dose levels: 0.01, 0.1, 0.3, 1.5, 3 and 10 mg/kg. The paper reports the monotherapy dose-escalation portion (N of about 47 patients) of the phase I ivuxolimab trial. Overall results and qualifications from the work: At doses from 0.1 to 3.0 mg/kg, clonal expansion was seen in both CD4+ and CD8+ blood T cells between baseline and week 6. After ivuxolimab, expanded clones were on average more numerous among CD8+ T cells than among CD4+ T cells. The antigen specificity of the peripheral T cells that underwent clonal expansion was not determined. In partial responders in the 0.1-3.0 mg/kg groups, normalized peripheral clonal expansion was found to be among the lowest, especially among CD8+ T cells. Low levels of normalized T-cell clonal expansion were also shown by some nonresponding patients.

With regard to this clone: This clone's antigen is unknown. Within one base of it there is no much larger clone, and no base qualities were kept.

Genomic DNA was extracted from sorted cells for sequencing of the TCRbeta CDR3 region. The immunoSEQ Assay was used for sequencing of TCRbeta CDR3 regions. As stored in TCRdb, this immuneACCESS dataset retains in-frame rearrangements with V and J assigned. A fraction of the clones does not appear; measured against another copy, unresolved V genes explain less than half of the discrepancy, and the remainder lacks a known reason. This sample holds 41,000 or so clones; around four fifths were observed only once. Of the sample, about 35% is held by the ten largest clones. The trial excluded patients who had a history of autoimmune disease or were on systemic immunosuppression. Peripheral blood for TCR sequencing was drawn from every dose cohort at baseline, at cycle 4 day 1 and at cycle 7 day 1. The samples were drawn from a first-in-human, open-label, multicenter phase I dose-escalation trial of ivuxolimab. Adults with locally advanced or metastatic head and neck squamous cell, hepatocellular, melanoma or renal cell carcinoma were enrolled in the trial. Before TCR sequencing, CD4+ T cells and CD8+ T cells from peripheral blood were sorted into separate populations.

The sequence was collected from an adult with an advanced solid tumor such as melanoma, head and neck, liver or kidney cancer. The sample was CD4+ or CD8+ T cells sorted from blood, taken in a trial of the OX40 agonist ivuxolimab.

The CDR3 loop reads CASSPRVNEKLFF. The nucleotide sequence reads as follows: TGTGCCAGTTCACCCCGGGTAAATGAAAAACTGTTTTTT. Rearrangement joined TRBV19 to TRBJ1-4; the D gene cannot be resolved reliably. The CDR3 covers 13 residues, taking in both the cysteine and the phenylalanine. The kept DNA is CDR3 alone, 39 bases in frame from the first base. As encoded in the germline V gene (reference sequence), CDR1 is LNHDA while CDR2 is SQIVND. V is cut by 8 bases and J by 5 bases, and the space between the germline ends is 12 bases.